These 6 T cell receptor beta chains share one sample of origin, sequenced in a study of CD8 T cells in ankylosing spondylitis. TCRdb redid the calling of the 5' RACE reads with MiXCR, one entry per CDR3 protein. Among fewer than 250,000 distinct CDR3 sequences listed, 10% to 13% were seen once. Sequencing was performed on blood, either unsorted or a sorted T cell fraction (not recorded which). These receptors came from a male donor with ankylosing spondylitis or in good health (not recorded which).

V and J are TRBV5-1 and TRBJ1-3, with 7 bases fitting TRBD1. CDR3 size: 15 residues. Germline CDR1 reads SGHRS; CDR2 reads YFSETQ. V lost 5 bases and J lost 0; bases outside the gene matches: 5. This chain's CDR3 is CASRGTEYSGNTIYF. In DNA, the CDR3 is TGCGCCAGCAGGGGGACAGAGTACTCTGGAAACACCATATATTTT.

Written as DNA, the CDR3 is TGTGCCAGCAGCCGCAGCGCCGGGGGTTCCTACGAGCAGTACTTC. Protein product: CASSRSAGGSYEQYF. The chain joins TRBV3-1 to TRBJ2-7; tentative D call: TRBD2 (6 bases). V was pared by 4 bases and J by 1 base, with 14 bases between. Germline V lookup: CDR1 LGHDT, CDR2 YNNKEL (reference sequence). The CDR3 consists of 15 residues.

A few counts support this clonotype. Written as DNA, the CDR3 is TGTGCCAGCAGCCCGGGACTAGCGGGGGTCTCAAACACCGGGGAGCTGTTTTTT. Its protein product is CASSPGLAGVSNTGELFF. The gene calls are TRBV27 and TRBJ2-2; TRBD2 matches 14 bases. This CDR3 spans 18 amino acids. Germline V gene sequence: CDR1 MNHEY, CDR2 SMNVEV (reference sequence). V was pared by 6 bases and J by 2 bases, with 8 bases of the junction left unmatched.

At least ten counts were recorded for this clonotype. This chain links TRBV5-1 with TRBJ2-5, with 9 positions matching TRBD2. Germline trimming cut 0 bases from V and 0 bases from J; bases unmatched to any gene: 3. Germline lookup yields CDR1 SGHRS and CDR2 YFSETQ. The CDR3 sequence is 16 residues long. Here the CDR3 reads CASSLGPSGDQETQYF. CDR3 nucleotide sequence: TGCGCCAGCAGCTTGGGTCCTAGCGGGGACCAAGAGACCCAGTACTTC.

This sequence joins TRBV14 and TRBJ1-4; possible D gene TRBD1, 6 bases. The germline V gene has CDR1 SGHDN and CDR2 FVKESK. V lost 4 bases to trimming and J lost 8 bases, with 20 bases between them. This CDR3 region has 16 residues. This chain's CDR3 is CASSRGTGTLEEKLFF. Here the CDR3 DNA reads TGTGCCAGCAGCCGAGGGACCGGGACATTGGAAGAAAAACTGTTTTTT.

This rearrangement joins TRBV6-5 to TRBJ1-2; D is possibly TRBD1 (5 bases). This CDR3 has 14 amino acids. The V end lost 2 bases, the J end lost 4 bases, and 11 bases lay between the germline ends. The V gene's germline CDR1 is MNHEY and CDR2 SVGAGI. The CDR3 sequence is CASSYAGQGYGYTF. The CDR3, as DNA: TGTGCCAGCAGTTACGCCGGGCAGGGCTATGGCTACACCTTC.